This TCR beta chain was documented in a study of regulatory T cells in long-lasting Graves disease. Specified time point: newly diagnosed GD, antithyroid drugs for less than 3 months. Scientists built the TCR library using RNA that was extracted from PBMCs. This clonotype has ten or more counts. Antigen: not known. V was clipped by 4 bases and J by 15 bases, with 16 bases between them. This CDR3 has 12 amino acids. Per germline, CDR1 SNHLY and CDR2 FYNNEI. Investigators prepared the TCR beta libraries by applying iRepertoire HTBI primers and Arm-PCR of CDR3 regions. TCRdb re-analysed the multiplex PCR reads in MiXCR, keeping a single row per CDR3 protein. The sample consists of approximately 540,000 distinct CDR3 sequences, around 12% of them appearing once. Study-level results: No thyroid tissue was studied; the work used peripheral blood only. Those with persistent Graves' had less TCR diversity than newly diagnosed patients.

These data were likewise used in another study, on T cells in Graves' hyperthyroidism and ophthalmopathy. That work adds: Patients aged 18 to 65 had newly diagnosed hyperthyroidism that had lasted under 2 months. Expanded thyroid clonotypes (above 0.001) were mostly also found in blood.

The receptor comes from a woman in her 30s with Graves disease. The input for sequencing was peripheral blood mononuclear cells (PBMCs), taken at new diagnosis, from a patient treated with antithyroid drugs. The V gene is TRBV2, the J gene TRBJ1-5; D may be TRBD1 (5 bases). Here the CDR3 reads CASSGGAARSHF. In DNA form, the CDR3 reads TGTGCCAGCAGTGGCGGGGCGGCACGCTCGCATTTT.